The 6 T cell receptor beta chains reported below all come from one sample, sequenced in a study of T cells in Graves' hyperthyroidism and ophthalmopathy. Amplified regions were TCR beta CDR3 sequences from RNA transcripts. Using the HTBI primer set, a first-round RT-PCR was run on the TCR CDR3. MiXCR, applied by TCRdb to the multiplex PCR reads, yields one record per CDR3 protein. The profile shows around 690,000 distinct CDR3 sequences, roughly 20% of them singletons. Sequenced: blood. The origin of the receptors is a young man with Graves' ophthalmopathy.

This clonotype showed up just a few times. Compared with germline, one end of the junction differs, possibly owing to a read error. This chain uses TRBV28 with TRBJ2-1; TRBD1 is a possible D gene (6 bases). This CDR3 has 11 amino acids. Looked up from germline, CDR1 is MDHEN and CDR2 is SYDVKM. The chain's CDR3 is CASSFDQGLIF. DNA for the CDR3: TGTGCCAGCAGTTTTGACCAGGGGCTGATCTTC.

The CDR3 DNA reads as TGCAGTGCTCCTCCACTTGGCAATGAGCAGTTCTTC. It specifies CSAPPLGNEQFF. J is TRBJ2-1 and V is TRBV20-1; D not certain. CDR3 length equals 12 residues. The V end lost 5 bases, the J end lost 6 bases, and 11 bases lay between the germline ends. Germline V gives CDR1 DFQATT, CDR2 SNEGSKA (reference sequence).

This clonotype was recorded a few times. The J gene is TRBJ2-7, the V gene TRBV18, with D perhaps given as TRBD1 or TRBD2 (5 bases each). The CDR3 runs 16 residues. Germline V gene lookup returns CDR1 KGHSH and CDR2 LQKENI. V was trimmed by 5 bases and J by 2 bases, leaving 19 bases between them. Here the CDR3 DNA reads TGTGCCAGCTCAGGCCCGGGACCTGGGACCCCCTACGAGCAGTACTTC. Amino acids: CASSGPGPGTPYEQYF.

The V and J genes are TRBV7-2 and TRBJ2-5; no definite D call. V was clipped by 1 base and J by 8 bases, with 8 bases between them. Per germline, CDR1 SGHTA and CDR2 FQGNSA. This CDR3 region has 12 residues. Here the CDR3 reads CASSLEVSTQYF. The CDR3 DNA follows: TGTGCCAGCAGCTTAGAAGTCAGTACCCAGTACTTC.

Comment on this clonotype: Since a much larger clone is just one base distant, this may be a read error. This chain links TRBV9 with TRBJ1-5; the match to TRBD1 covers 8 bases. CDR1 and CDR2 (germline): SGDLS, YYNGEE. V dropped 9 bases and J dropped 0; count of bases not matched to a gene: 5. CDR3 length equals 14 residues. CDR3 DNA sequence: TGTGCCAACGGACAGGGAGGTAGCAATCAGCCCCAGCATTTT. The encoded protein is CANGQGGSNQPQHF. Looking up the rest from reference TRBV9 and TRBJ1-5 gives the full variable domain: DSGVTQTPKHLITATGQRVTLRCSPRSGDLSVYWYQQSLDQGLQFLIQYYNGEERAKGNILERFSAQQFPDLHSELNLSSLELGDSALYFCANGQGGSNQPQHFGDGTRLSIL.

This clonotype was found many times. The chain recombines TRBV6-1 with TRBJ1-5, with D perhaps TRBD1 (5 bases). Between the trimmed V and J ends, which lost 10 bases and 5 bases, there was a span of 12 bases. The CDR3 extends over 12 amino acids. Germline values: CDR1 MNHNS, CDR2 SASEGT. The DNA for the CDR3 is TGTGCCACCCGACAGCCTGATCAGCCCCAGCATTTT. Translation gives CATRQPDQPQHF.